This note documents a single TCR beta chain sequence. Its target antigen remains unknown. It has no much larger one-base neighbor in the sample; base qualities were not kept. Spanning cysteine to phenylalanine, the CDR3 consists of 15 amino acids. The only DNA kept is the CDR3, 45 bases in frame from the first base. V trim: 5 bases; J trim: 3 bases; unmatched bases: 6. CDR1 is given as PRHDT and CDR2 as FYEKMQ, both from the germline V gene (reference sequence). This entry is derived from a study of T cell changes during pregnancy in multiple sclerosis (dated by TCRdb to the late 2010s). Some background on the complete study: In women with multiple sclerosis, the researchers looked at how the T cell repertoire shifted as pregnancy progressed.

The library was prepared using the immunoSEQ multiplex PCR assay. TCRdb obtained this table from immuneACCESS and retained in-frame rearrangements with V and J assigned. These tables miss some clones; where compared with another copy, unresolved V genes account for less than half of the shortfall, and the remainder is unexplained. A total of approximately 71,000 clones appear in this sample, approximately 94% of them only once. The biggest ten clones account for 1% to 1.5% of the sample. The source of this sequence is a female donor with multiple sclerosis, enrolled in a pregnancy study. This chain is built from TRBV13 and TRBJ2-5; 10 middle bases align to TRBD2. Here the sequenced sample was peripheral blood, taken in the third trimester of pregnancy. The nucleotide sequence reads TGTGCCAGCAGCCACCGGCTAGCGGGAGAAGAGACCCAGTACTTC. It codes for CASSHRLAGEETQYF. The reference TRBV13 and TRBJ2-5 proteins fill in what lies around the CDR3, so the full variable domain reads AAGVIQSPRHLIKEKRETATLKCYPIPRHDTVYWYQQGPGQDPQFLISFYEKMQSDKGSIPDRFSAQQFSDYHSELNMSSLELGDSALYFCASSHRLAGEETQYFGPGTRLLVL.